This TCR beta chain was identified during a study of T-cell reconstitution after alpha-beta-depleted transplantation in children. Germline lookup yields CDR1 DFQATT and CDR2 SNEGSKA (reference sequence). V gave up 6 bases and J gave up 7 bases, with 16 bases separating them. The CDR3 runs to 13 residues. The library targeted TCRbeta and was prepared with unique molecular identifiers. TCRdb called the PCR reads again in MiXCR, with one record for every CDR3 protein. The sample has some 640,000 distinct CDR3 sequences, roughly 15% seen once. This clonotype was recorded many times. This TCR derives from a human donor who donated a stem cell graft to a child with acute myeloid leukemia. The input for sequencing was PBMCs from the stem cell graft donor, taken from the stem cell graft. The V and J genes are TRBV20-1 and TRBJ1-5; tentatively, D is TRBD1 (5 bases). CDR3 residues: CSAGMRGGQPQHF. For the CDR3, the DNA is TGCAGTGCCGGGATGAGGGGTGGACAGCCCCAGCATTTT.